The T cell receptor (beta chain) under discussion was sequenced for a study of T-cell memory formation after mild COVID-19. Libraries for TCRalpha and TCRbeta carried sample barcodes and unique molecular identifiers via 5'RACE. From the 5' RACE reads, TCRdb called clonotypes with MiXCR, one entry per CDR3 protein. The sample contains 10,000 to 15,000 distinct CDR3 sequences, roughly 15% of which appear only once. J lost 7 bases, V lost 4 bases, and 4 bases had no gene match. The CDR3 runs 13 residues. Germline lookup yields CDR1 LGHDT and CDR2 YNNKEL (reference sequence). The sample taken for sequencing was PBMCs or a T cell subset sorted from them (not recorded which). The source is a man younger than 35 who had mild COVID-19 (a few samples of this study predate the infection). Cell type and time point are not known. The V gene is TRBV3-1, the J gene TRBJ2-7; 10 bases align to TRBD2. This CDR3 is CASSRELAGEQYF. The CDR3 region has the DNA TGTGCCAGCAGCCGAGAACTAGCGGGGGAGCAGTACTTC.